A selection of T cell receptor beta chains follows, all from one sample in a study of T cell repertoires in urothelial bladder cancer. TCRdb's copy holds only in-frame clones and misses some; the assay was immunoSEQ multiplex PCR. Found here are 6,700 or so clones, over 70% of them singletons; the top ten hold around 12%. Material: tumor-infiltrating cells from bladder cancer. The origin of the receptors is a human donor with urothelial carcinoma. CDR3s include the opening cysteine and the closing phenylalanine or tryptophan. A D gene is named only where the DNA matches it firmly. The size of a clone is reported for some rows only, either as once, few or many, or as a class for expanded clones.

J gene | V gene | D gene | clone size | CDR3 protein | CDR3 DNA
TRBJ2-7 | TRBV2 | TRBD2 | NA | CASSEVLAGDYEQYF | TGTGCCAGCAGTGAAGTGCTAGCGGGGGACTACGAGCAGTACTTC
TRBJ2-6 | TRBV14 | NA | NA | CASSKIPSGANVLTF | TGTGCCAGCAGCAAAATTCCCTCTGGGGCCAACGTCCTGACTTTC
TRBJ2-7 | TRBV5-6 | NA | few | CASSLDSQPEQYF | TGTGCCAGCAGTCTCGACAGCCAACCCGAGCAGTACTTC
TRBJ1-2 | TRBV28 | NA | once | CAALRGTLWGGYTF | TGTGCCGCCCTTAGGGGGACCCTATGGGGTGGCTACACCTTC
TRBJ2-7 | TRBV6-5 | NA | NA | CASSRRRTDNYEQYF | TGTGCCAGCAGTCGACGGAGGACAGATAACTACGAGCAGTACTTC
TRBJ1-3 | TRBV30 | NA | NA | CAWSGGSGNTIYF | TGTGCCTGGAGTGGGGGCTCTGGAAACACCATATATTTT
TRBJ1-3 | TRBV6-6 | NA | NA | CATTHGGGGNTIYF | TGTGCCACCACCCACGGGGGAGGTGGAAACACCATATATTTT
TRBJ2-3 | TRBV5-4 | NA | NA | CASSLAGGSTDTQYF | TGTGCCAGCAGCTTGGCCGGGGGCTCCACAGATACGCAGTATTTT
TRBJ2-3 | TRBV5-6 | NA | NA | CASSTWGASQDTQYF | TGTGCCAGCAGCACCTGGGGGGCCTCCCAGGATACGCAGTATTTT
TRBJ2-1 | TRBV7-9 | NA | medium-sized | CASRSTEQYNEQFF | TGTGCCAGCAGATCGACAGAACAGTACAATGAGCAGTTCTTC
TRBJ2-2 | TRBV4-2 | NA | NA | CASSQEGAGAKTGELFF | TGTGCCAGCAGCCAAGAGGGTGCGGGGGCTAAGACCGGGGAGCTGTTTTTT
TRBJ2-7 | TRBV6-5 | NA | once | CASSTNGQSEQYF | TGTGCCAGCAGTACGAACGGACAGTCCGAGCAGTACTTC
TRBJ1-6 | TRBV28 | NA | NA | CASSLSDSAPLHF | TGTGCCAGCAGTTTAAGTGACTCGGCACCCCTCCACTTT
TRBJ2-7 | TRBV5-4 | TRBD1 | NA | CASSQTGGGEQYF | TGTGCCAGCAGCCAGACAGGGGGCGGTGAGCAGTACTTC
TRBJ2-7 | TRBV5-6 | TRBD1 | NA | CASSWWGSGTATYEQYF | TGTGCCAGCAGCTGGTGGGGATCCGGGACAGCGACCTACGAGCAGTACTTC
TRBJ2-5 | TRBV7-6 | NA | NA | CASSSRRQETQYF | TGTGCCAGCAGCTCCCGGCGGCAAGAGACCCAGTACTTC
TRBJ1-1 | TRBV19 | TRBD1 | NA | CASRPPDRGGTEAFF | TGTGCCAGTAGACCCCCGGACAGGGGTGGGACTGAAGCTTTCTTT
TRBJ1-1 | TRBV30 | NA | NA | CAWSRFGGTEAFF | TGTGCCTGGAGTCGTTTCGGGGGAACTGAAGCTTTCTTT
TRBJ2-5 | TRBV7-9 | NA | NA | CASSLGQLQETQYF | TGTGCCAGCAGCTTAGGACAGCTCCAAGAGACCCAGTACTTC
TRBJ2-7 | TRBV18 | NA | NA | CASSPQGKGDEQYF | TGTGCCAGCTCACCCCAGGGAAAAGGTGACGAGCAGTACTTC
TRBJ1-2 | TRBV14 | NA | few | CASSHSARGGYTF | TGTGCCAGCAGCCACTCTGCCCGTGGGGGCTACACCTTC
TRBJ1-2 | TRBV5-1 | NA | few | CASSPKSWANGAGFSF | NA
TRBJ1-5 | TRBV4-2 | TRBD1 | few | CASSQGQGGNQPQHF | TGTGCCAGCAGCCAGGGACAGGGGGGCAATCAGCCCCAGCATTTT
TRBJ1-1 | TRBV9 | TRBD1 | medium-sized | CASSVEGGGRNTEAFF | TGTGCCAGCAGCGTAGAAGGGGGCGGACGAAACACTGAAGCTTTCTTT
TRBJ1-5 | TRBV28 | TRBD1 | NA | CASRRPGGGNQPQHF | TGTGCCAGCAGGAGACCAGGGGGCGGCAATCAGCCCCAGCATTTT
TRBJ2-2 | TRBV14 | TRBD1 | NA | CASSQGGTANTGELFF | TGTGCCAGCAGCCAAGGGGGGACAGCGAACACCGGGGAGCTGTTTTTT
TRBJ2-3 | TRBV7-3 | TRBD2 | NA | CASSLAGDGTDTQYF | TGTGCCAGCAGCTTAGCGGGGGACGGCACAGATACGCAGTATTTT